This T cell receptor beta chain was profiled in a study of blood T cells in healthy people across ages (dated by TCRdb to between 2014 and 2017). In terms of the full investigation: In model experiments, template switching captured roughly one uniquely barcoded TCR beta cDNA molecule for every two T cells. To track age-related changes in TCR beta repertoire diversity, the study relied on deep sequencing normalized with unique cDNA molecular identifiers. Four age groups were formed from the donors: young (average around 15 years), middle-aged (approximately 40), aged (62) and long-lived (less than 85). To avoid experimental bias, donors of different ages were randomly spread across the sequencing lanes. Using the same blood draw, the study looked at two additional independent replicas of 1 million unique cDNA reads for two donors, one aged 18 to 30 and the other aged 80 or older.

The germline V gene provides CDR1 SGHDN and CDR2 FVKESK. V and J are truncated by 4 bases and 0 bases respectively, leaving an intervening sequence of 12 bases. From its cysteine to its phenylalanine, the CDR3 spans 16 amino acids. Only CDR3 DNA is held: 48 bases, read in frame from base 1. The table lists this clonotype with a count of one. Its antigen remains undetermined. Nothing much larger sits one base from this clone, and base qualities are not available. One read amounts to weak evidence. Donors were a few dozen systemically healthy Caucasian individuals from Russia aged 6 to 90 years. Approximately 10 milliliters of peripheral blood were collected from each donor into EDTA-treated Vacutainer tubes. Ficoll-Paque density-gradient centrifugation was used to isolate PBMCs, with at least 7 million per sample. Trizol reagent was used to extract total RNA from PBMCs, with at least 6 micrograms per sample. The percentages of naive CD45RAhigh/CD27high T cells were determined by flow cytometry on a PBMC aliquot from every donor.

Paper-wide results and their limitations: The long-lived group showed more naive CD4+ T cells, fewer expanded clones and increased TCR diversity than the aged group, suggesting age selection. Observed TCR beta diversity per million T cells fell roughly linearly with age, and a significant reduction was already apparent by age about 36. There was a strong correlation between observed TCR beta diversity and the percentage of naive T cells measured by flow cytometry. The CMV infection status of donors was not known, potentially confounding age-related changes in expanded clonotypes. Estimates of total diversity from one million sequenced T cells were regarded as lower bounds and underestimates. Bulk unsorted PBMC profiling prevented conclusive comparison of naive and antigen-experienced compartments.

The protocol used for the library was 5' RACE. TCRdb names Illumina HiSeq 2500 as the instrument used. The second PCR ran for roughly 7 to 12 cycles and used a J-beta primer mix along with a sample-barcoded 5' primer. Each TCR beta cDNA molecule received a unique molecular identifier from a template-switch 5' adaptor carrying 12 random nucleotides. Each sample yielded at least 3 million CDR3-containing paired-end reads. First-strand cDNA was synthesized from all RNA with the Mint cDNA synthesis kit, primed by a TRBC-specific oligonucleotide. After uracil-DNA glycosylase treatment, a first 18-cycle PCR used universal primers M1SS and BC2_uni_R on all cDNA. Per the original workflow: Normalization of each sample was performed by random selection of 1 million high-quality reads, each carrying a distinct molecular identifier. Instead of being binned into consensus sequences, reads with shared molecular identifiers were discarded. MiTCR, run with a Q25 quality threshold and the strictest error-elimination algorithm, handled CDR3 identification, clonotype clustering and error correction. A nonparametric unseen species model with Euler transformation was used to estimate lower-bound total TCR beta diversity. TCRdb took the public reads, trimmed them with fastp at Q25, ran MiXCR for clone calling and kept in-frame beta chains. A single entry per CDR3 protein holds the most common genes and DNA from its merged rows. Clone size and V and J calls follow TCRdb, not the original study. This sample gives 720,000 or so distinct CDR3 sequences in total; about 43% of them show up just once. The ten largest make up 30% of the sample.

This TCR was sampled from a man older than 75 in good health. The V and J genes are TRBV14 and TRBJ2-2, and perhaps TRBD2 as D gene, on 5 matching bases. Specimen: blood. The DNA reads as follows: TGTGCCAGCAGCCCAAAGCGGAACGCGAACACCGGGGAGCTGTTTTTT. This encodes CASSPKRNANTGELFF.